The 10 T cell receptor beta chains below all came from one sample that was sequenced in a study of CD8+ T cells in alopecia areata. Alopecia areata patients gave lesional scalp punch biopsies and peripheral blood samples. Isolated RNA was reverse transcribed into cDNA used as the sequencing template. The protocol was immunoSEQ multiplex PCR, while the TCRdb copy is restricted to in-frame clones and leaves out a portion. The table has roughly 19,000 clones, 66% seen once. The sequencing used skin, collected at week 0. The receptor source for this set is a human donor with alopecia areata.

The chain carries TRBV15 and TRBJ1-4; D remains ambiguous. CDR1 and CDR2 from the germline V gene are LNHNV and YYDKDF (reference sequence). The CDR3 length is 14 residues. V shed 0 bases and J shed 7 bases, with 9 bases lying between them. CDR3 region: CATSRDHGVEKLFF. CDR3 in DNA: TGTGCCACCAGCAGAGATCACGGAGTTGAAAAACTGTTTTTT. Using reference TRBV15 and TRBJ1-4 for the parts outside the CDR3, the full variable domain is DAMVIQNPRYQVTQFGKPVTLSCSQTLNHNVMYWYQQKSSQAPKLLFHYYDKDFNNEADTPDNFQSRRPNTSFCFLDIRSPGLGDTAMYLCATSRDHGVEKLFFGSGTQLSVL.

Note on this clone: This specimen includes other DNA sequences encoding the same CDR3. The CDR3 sequence is CASSPQETQYF. In nucleotides, the CDR3 is TGTGCCAGCTCCCCCCAAGAGACCCAGTACTTC. V usage is TRBV7-2 and J usage is TRBJ2-5, with D unclear. CDR1 is SGHTA, CDR2 FQGNSA, per germline. The CDR3 length is 11 residues. The V end lost 8 bases, the J end lost 1 base, and 5 bases lay between the germline ends.

The rearrangement uses TRBV5-6 and TRBJ1-3; 7 bases are shared with TRBD1. V lost 3 bases, J lost 3 bases, and 12 bases stayed unmatched. The CDR3 length is 17 residues. Germline V gene data show CDR1 as SGHDT and CDR2 as YYEEEE. CDR3 loop: CASSSDPTGFLGNTIYF. DNA for the CDR3: TGTGCCAGCAGCTCGGACCCGACAGGGTTCCTTGGAAACACCATATATTTT.

The count of this clone is one. Germline is not matched at one junction end, which may reflect a read error. The J gene is TRBJ1-3, the V gene TRBV11-2, with D possibly TRBD1 on 5 matching bases. This CDR3 region has 16 residues. Germline V gives CDR1 SGHAT, CDR2 FQNNGV. DNA of the CDR3: TGTGCCAGCAGCTTAGGAGTGGGGGTATTTTGGAACACCGTATATTTT. Its translation is CASSLGVGVFWNTVYF.

This chain joins TRBV7-3 and TRBJ2-3; D gene ambiguous. Trimming shortened V by 4 bases and J by 6 bases, and 11 bases separated the two germline ends. CDR1 is SGHTA and CDR2 is FQGTGA in the germline V gene. The CDR3 is 13 amino acids. The CDR3 DNA reads TGTGCCAGCAGCTCCCGACCCTTGGATACGCAGTATTTT. It specifies CASSSRPLDTQYF.

Here the CDR3 DNA reads TGTGCCAGCAGTGAATTGGCAGGGGGTCAGCCCCAGCATTTT. This codes for CASSELAGGQPQHF. V is TRBV6-1 and J is TRBJ1-5; 7 bases map to TRBD1. Germline trimming cut 2 bases from V and 6 bases from J; bases unmatched to any gene: 4. This CDR3 is built from 14 residues. Germline CDR1 reads MNHNS; CDR2 reads SASEGT.

This clone has only a few counts. This chain connects TRBV5-1 to TRBJ1-4; D perhaps matches TRBD1 (6 bases). This CDR3 has 15 residues. Germline V lookup: CDR1 SGHRS, CDR2 YFSETQ. V was trimmed by 1 base and J by 10 bases, leaving 17 bases between them. The CDR3 is CASSLLSGASGKLFF. For the CDR3, the DNA is TGCGCCAGCAGCTTGCTCTCGGGGGCGTCGGGAAAACTGTTTTTT.

In this sample, this clone turned up a few times. One junction end does not reproduce the germline sequence, and a read error may be involved. Other DNA sequences from this sample encode an identical CDR3 as well. The rearrangement links TRBV30 to TRBJ1-6, with D possibly TRBD1 on 6 matching bases. Germline loops: CDR1 GTSNPN, CDR2 SVGIG (reference sequence). The CDR3 spans 16 residues. The CDR3 nucleotides read TGTGCCTGGCGTGTACGGGGGGCGGGGGCGAGTTCACCCCTCCACTTT. Its translation is CAWRVRGAGASSPLHF. Based on the CDR3 plus reference TRBV30 and TRBJ1-6, the full variable domain is SQTIHQWPATLVQPVGSPLSLECTVEGTSNPNLYWYRQAAGRGLQLLFYSVGIGQISSEVPQNLSASRPQDRQFILSSKKLLLSDSGFYLCAWRVRGAGASSPLHFGNGTRLTVT.

The chain recombines TRBV6-1 with TRBJ1-2; D may be TRBD1 (6 bases). Germline CDR1 and CDR2: MNHNS and SASEGT. The CDR3 is 14 residues long. V shed 9 bases and J shed 5 bases, with 19 bases lying between them. The chain's CDR3 is CASHRRGAEYGYTF. CDR3 DNA sequence: TGTGCCAGTCACAGGCGGGGGGCGGAGTATGGCTACACCTTC.

The gene calls are TRBV29-1 and TRBJ2-3; TRBD2 matches at 10 bases. Trimming removed 3 bases from V and 4 bases from J; junction bases left unmatched: 7. The CDR3 is made up of 15 amino acids. CDR1 is SQVTM, CDR2 ANQGSEA, per germline. The CDR3 nucleotides read TGCAGCGTTGAGGCTAGCGGGGGTGGTTCAGATACGCAGTATTTT. Translated: CSVEASGGGSDTQYF.